The 27 T cell receptor beta chains presented below share a single source sample, sequenced in a study of CXCR3-negative and CXCR3-positive naive CD8 T cells. Regarding the study as a whole: Comparison of naive cells showed more hydrophobic TRB CDR3s in CXCR3-positive than in CXCR3-negative naive cells.

In preparing the TRB cDNA libraries, 5' RACE with UMI labels was used. Reprocessing the 5' RACE reads, TCRdb reports a single entry for every CDR3 protein and omits DNA. This sample's clone table lists about 150,000 distinct CDR3 sequences. Their antigen targets remain unknown. What was sequenced was naive CXCR3+ CD8+ T cells from blood. Subset defined: CD45RO-CCR7+CD27+CD95- naive CD8+ T cells expressing CXCR3 (TNR3+). These receptors all stem from a human donor in good health. Some clones in this sample may be carry-over from other donors' samples.

The CDR3 region is CASSQLLAGVQETQYF. The V gene is TRBV4-2, the J gene TRBJ2-5; TCRdb names TRBD2, which stays unverified in the absence of DNA. The CDR3 covers 16 residues. CDR1 is LGHNA and CDR2 is YNFKEQ in the germline V gene.

The chain employs TRBV30 and TRBJ2-2. The CDR3 spans 14 residues. CDR1 and CDR2 (germline): GTSNPN, SVGIG (reference sequence). CDR3 amino acids: CAWSVQGFDGELFF.

This rearrangement joins TRBV28 to TRBJ2-5. This CDR3 is 11 amino acids long. Germline lookup yields CDR1 MDHEN and CDR2 SYDVKM. CDR3 residues: CASSFQETQYF.

This sequence joins TRBV9 and TRBJ2-7. The V gene's germline CDR1 is SGDLS and CDR2 YYNGEE. The CDR3 has 13 residues. The CDR3 spells CASSVGMKTEQYF.

The CDR3: CSARALYTNTDTQYF. The gene calls are TRBV20-1 and TRBJ2-3. Germline assignment: CDR1 DFQATT and CDR2 SNEGSKA (reference sequence). This CDR3 spans 15 amino acids.

The chain has TRBV20-1 and TRBJ1-3; no DNA is available, so the TRBD1 call from TCRdb remains unchecked. The CDR3 totals 15 residues. CDR1 is DFQATT and CDR2 is SNEGSKA in the germline V gene (reference sequence). CDR3 sequence: CSARDRGADGNTIYF.

The gene calls are TRBV7-2 and TRBJ2-7. CDR1 and CDR2 (germline): SGHTA, FQGNSA. CDR3 length: 14 amino acids. The CDR3: CASSLTRSSYEQYF.

V is TRBV2 and J is TRBJ2-5. Germline values: CDR1 SNHLY, CDR2 FYNNEI. The CDR3 has 14 amino acids. The CDR3 sequence is CASSELDYQETQYF.

This chain uses TRBV9 with TRBJ2-1; TCRdb reports TRBD1, a call that lacks DNA to check it against. Looked up from germline, CDR1 is SGDLS and CDR2 is YYNGEE. The CDR3 is 16 amino acids. CDR3 loop: CASSVDSGTGYNEQFF. The complete variable domain, with remaining parts taken from reference TRBV9 and TRBJ2-1, reads DSGVTQTPKHLITATGQRVTLRCSPRSGDLSVYWYQQSLDQGLQFLIQYYNGEERAKGNILERFSAQQFPDLHSELNLSSLELGDSALYFCASSVDSGTGYNEQFFGPGTRLTVL.

The chain has TRBV29-1 and TRBJ2-5; TCRdb outputs TRBD2, but without DNA this stays unchecked. Germline loops: CDR1 SQVTM, CDR2 ANQGSEA. The CDR3 is 19 amino acids. This CDR3 reads CSVEPPAGGRDLLGETQYF.

The rearrangement uses TRBV7-8 and TRBJ2-1; TCRdb's assignment of TRBD2 cannot be checked, as there is no DNA. Germline CDR1 reads SGHVS; CDR2 reads FQNEAQ. The CDR3 sequence is 16 residues long. This CDR3 reads CASSLEGSGSNNEQFF.

J is TRBJ2-1 and V is TRBV28; TCRdb designates TRBD1, a call that cannot be tested without DNA. The CDR3 has 15 amino acids. Germline V CDR1 and CDR2: MDHEN, SYDVKM. This CDR3 is CASSYRGSSYNEQFF.

The chain employs TRBV7-2 and TRBJ2-6; the D gene TCRdb calls, TRBD2, cannot be checked with no DNA. Germline V CDR1 and CDR2: SGHTA, FQGNSA. The CDR3 consists of 16 residues. CDR3 residues: CASSSSASPGANVLTF. The complete variable domain, with remaining parts taken from reference TRBV7-2 and TRBJ2-6, reads GAGVSQSPSNKVTEKGKDVELRCDPISGHTALYWYRQSLGQGLEFLIYFQGNSAPDKSGLPSDRFSAERTGGSVSTLTIQRTQQEDSAVYLCASSSSASPGANVLTFGAGSRLTVL.

The chain has TRBV19 and TRBJ2-1; TCRdb's D call of TRBD2 is untestable without DNA. The CDR3 is 16 amino acids. CDR1 and CDR2 from the germline V gene are LNHDA and SQIVND (reference sequence). CDR3 in amino acids: CASSMGGRSSYNEQFF. Based on the CDR3 plus reference TRBV19 and TRBJ2-1, the full variable domain is DGGITQSPKYLFRKEGQNVTLSCEQNLNHDAMYWYRQDPGQGLRLIYYSQIVNDFQKGDIAEGYSVSREKKESFPLTVTSAQKNPTAFYLCASSMGGRSSYNEQFFGPGTRLTVL.

The rearrangement uses TRBV2 and TRBJ2-7; TCRdb picks TRBD1, but there is no DNA to check that call. Germline loops: CDR1 SNHLY, CDR2 FYNNEI. The CDR3 sequence is 17 residues long. CDR3 protein: CASKGGKGQEDPYEQYF.

The chain employs TRBV12-3 or TRBV12-4 and TRBJ2-1. The CDR3 extends over 12 amino acids. CDR3 residues: CASSPPDNEQFF.

The V call is TRBV13, the J call TRBJ2-7. Germline V gene sequence: CDR1 PRHDT, CDR2 FYEKMQ (reference sequence). This CDR3 is built from 13 residues. CDR3 amino acids: CASSLDGAYEQYF.

The genes are TRBV7-2 and TRBJ1-5; checking the TCRdb D call of TRBD1 is not possible without DNA. The CDR3 totals 15 residues. Germline assignment: CDR1 SGHTA and CDR2 FQGNSA. CDR3 sequence: CASSPTTGGWQPQHF.

The J gene is TRBJ1-1, the V gene TRBV27; with no DNA, the TCRdb D assignment of TRBD1 cannot be verified. This CDR3 region has 14 residues. CDR1 MNHEY and CDR2 SMNVEV come from the germline V gene (reference sequence). The CDR3 region is CASSPDRDGTEAFF.

The chain joins TRBV24-1 to TRBJ2-7. From germline, CDR1 is KGHDR and CDR2 SFDVKD. The CDR3 contains 13 residues. The CDR3 region is CATSERNNYEQYF.

CDR3: CASSLAPGQGPDTQYF. The chain joins TRBV28 to TRBJ2-3; TCRdb calls TRBD1, which cannot be checked without DNA. The length of the CDR3 is 16 residues. The germline CDR1 and CDR2 sequences are MDHEN and SYDVKM.

This rearrangement joins TRBV12-3 or TRBV12-4 to TRBJ1-1; TCRdb names TRBD1, which stays unverified in the absence of DNA. This CDR3 region has 14 residues. CDR3 sequence: CASSATGKKAEAFF.

The chain has TRBV20-1 and TRBJ1-1. Germline V gene lookup returns CDR1 DFQATT and CDR2 SNEGSKA (reference sequence). The CDR3 is 12 residues long. The CDR3: CSVSLETPEAFF.

The V gene is TRBV20-1, the J gene TRBJ2-5. Per germline, CDR1 DFQATT and CDR2 SNEGSKA (reference sequence). The CDR3 sequence is 14 residues long. CDR3 amino acids: CSARAGGFQETQYF.

The rearrangement uses TRBV18 and TRBJ1-1; TCRdb gives TRBD1 as the D gene, but with no DNA this cannot be confirmed. The germline V gene encodes CDR1 KGHSH and CDR2 LQKENI. The CDR3 contains 16 residues. CDR3 sequence reads: CASSPRDPWENTEAFF.

The rearrangement uses TRBV7-2 and TRBJ2-4; TCRdb picks TRBD2, but there is no DNA to check that call. The CDR3 has 14 amino acids. The V gene's germline CDR1 is SGHTA and CDR2 FQGNSA. The CDR3 sequence is CASSLVGRGNIQYF.

The chain combines TRBV29-1 with TRBJ1-1. The CDR3 has 14 residues. Per germline, CDR1 SQVTM and CDR2 ANQGSEA. CDR3: CSVEVKVRNTEAFF.